The rows below give T cell receptor beta chains drawn from one sample of a study of blood T cells in healthy people across ages. TCRdb processed the 5' RACE reads anew with MiXCR; each CDR3 protein has one entry. The data contain 1.8 million or so distinct CDR3 sequences, approximately 39% of them singletons. Sequencing used blood. These receptors were obtained from a human donor in good health. The CDR3 runs from the conserved cysteine through the conserved F or W. A D gene is named only where the DNA matches it firmly. Clone sizes are given selectively: once, few, many, or a class where the clone is expanded.

>TRBV6-5|TRBJ2-1|-|TRBD1
TGTGCCAGCAGTTCGAACAGGGGGCGTAGGAATGAGCAGTTCTTC
CASSSNRGRRNEQFF
>TRBV4-3|TRBJ2-1|many|TRBD2
TGCGCCAGCAGCCAAATCCTCAGCGGGGGGATAAACAATGAGCAGTTCTTC
CASSQILSGGINNEQFF
>TRBV29-1|TRBJ1-3|many|-
TGCAGCGTTGGGGTCGCCGGAAACACCATATATTTT
CSVGVAGNTIYF
>TRBV4-3|TRBJ1-6|-|TRBD1
TGCGCCGGCAGCCAAGATCTAAGGACAGGGTACTCACCCCTCCACTTT
CAGSQDLRTGYSPLHF
>TRBV7-2|TRBJ2-1|once|-
TGTGCCAGCAGCTTAGGAGGTTGGGAAAAGGAGACCCAGTTCTTC
CASSLGGWEKETQFF
>TRBV5-1|TRBJ1-6|-|-
TGCGCCAGCAGCTTTCTCGGACAAACTTCACCCCTCCACTTT
CASSFLGQTSPLHF
>TRBV5-1|TRBJ2-3|-|-
TGCGCCGGGTGGAAGAAGGGGGGTGATAAAGGAGATACGCAGTATTTT
CAGWKKGGDKGDTQYF
>TRBV5-1|TRBJ2-7|-|-
TGCGCCAGCAGCCTTAACAGGCCGGGCACGGACGAGCAGTACTTC
CASSLNRPGTDEQYF
>TRBV12-3/TRBV12-4|TRBJ2-3|-|-
TGTGCCAGCACAACCGGGGCCACAGATACGCAGTATTTT
CASTTGATDTQYF
>TRBV5-1|TRBJ2-4|few|TRBD2
TGCGCCAGCAGCCAACCTCCGGGACTAGCGGGGTCAGTAGCCAAAAACATTCAGTACTTC
CASSQPPGLAGSVAKNIQYF
>TRBV7-9|TRBJ2-1|-|-
TGTGCCAGCAGCCTCTCACTAGGCAACAGGGGGGGCTATGAGCAGTTCTTC
CASSLSLGNRGGYEQFF
>TRBV11-2|TRBJ2-1|-|TRBD2
TGTGCCAGCAGCCACGCTCGGGCGGGAGAGAATGAGCAGTTCTTC
CASSHARAGENEQFF
>TRBV6-6|TRBJ2-7|-|-
TGTGCCAGCAGTGATACCGGGGGTAACGTCGAGCAGTACTTC
CASSDTGGNVEQYF
>TRBV25-1|TRBJ2-7|-|TRBD2
TGTGCCAGCAGTGAGTGGGAGGGTTTAAGCCGCGAGCAGTACTTC
CASSEWEGLSREQYF
>TRBV7-8|TRBJ2-7|-|TRBD1
TGTGCCAGCAGCGATCCGGGGACAGGGTCCCACGAGCAGTACTTC
CASSDPGTGSHEQYF
>TRBV29-1|TRBJ2-7|many|TRBD2
TGCAGCGTGTTGATCCGGACTAGCGGGGGACGTAACTCCTACGAGCAGTACTTC
CSVLIRTSGGRNSYEQYF
>TRBV5-1|TRBJ1-2|-|-
TGCGCCAGCAGCTTGAGGAATAGGACGGTCTATGGCTACACCTTC
CASSLRNRTVYGYTF
>TRBV13|TRBJ1-2|-|TRBD1
TGTGCCAGCAGCTCACGACCAGGGGGGGTCTATGGCTACACCTTC
CASSSRPGGVYGYTF
>TRBV19|TRBJ2-6|few|-
TGTGCCAGTAGTATTATCGGGCCGAACTCTGGGGCCAACGTCCTGACTTTC
CASSIIGPNSGANVLTF
>TRBV20-1|TRBJ2-3|-|-
TGCAGTGCCGCGTCAGGGGTCTACACAGATACGCAGTATTTT
CSAASGVYTDTQYF
>TRBV7-2|TRBJ1-5|few|TRBD1
TGTGCCAGCAGCCAACAGGGGTATAGCAATCAGCCCCAGCATTTT
CASSQQGYSNQPQHF
>TRBV29-1|TRBJ2-7|-|-
TGCAGCGTCACAGGCCCCCGGATATACGAGCAGTACTTC
CSVTGPRIYEQYF
>TRBV20-1|TRBJ1-1|-|-
TGCAGTGCTAGACCAGTTCAGGGTAACACTGAAGCTTTCTTT
CSARPVQGNTEAFF
>TRBV29-1|TRBJ2-3|once|-
TGCAGCTCCCGCGAGGCGGTCACAGATACGCAGTATTTT
CSSREAVTDTQYF
>TRBV2|TRBJ1-2|-|-
TGTGCCAGCAGTGGGCGGGGTCCCTATGGCTACACCTTC
CASSGRGPYGYTF
>TRBV7-2|TRBJ2-3|-|-
TGTGCCAGCAGCCAAAGCAGGGTCCGCACAGATACGCAGTATTTT
CASSQSRVRTDTQYF
>TRBV29-1|TRBJ2-7|few|TRBD1
TGCAGCATACGACAGGGGGCGTCTGACGAGCAGTACTTC
CSIRQGASDEQYF
>TRBV28|TRBJ2-7|-|-
TGTGCCAGCAATACCGGGGGCACCTACGAGCAGTACTTC
CASNTGGTYEQYF
>TRBV10-3|TRBJ1-1|-|-
TGTGCCATCTCGGATATCACTGAAGCTTTCTTT
CAISDITEAFF
>TRBV6-1|TRBJ2-3|-|-
TGTGCCAGCGGTGAACAGACGAACCCCACAGATACGCAGTATTTT
CASGEQTNPTDTQYF
>TRBV7-9|TRBJ2-7|-|-
TGTGCCAGCAGCTTGCGAATCGGGGGCACGATGTACGAGCAGTACTTC
CASSLRIGGTMYEQYF
>TRBV2|TRBJ2-3|-|-
TGTGCCAGCAGTGACTTGAGTATAGGTCGTTCGGATACGCAGTATTTT
CASSDLSIGRSDTQYF
>TRBV6-5|TRBJ2-4|-|-
TGTGCCAGCAGTTACTCCCGATATGCCAAAAACATTCAGTACTTC
CASSYSRYAKNIQYF
>TRBV29-1|TRBJ2-1|few|-
TGCAGCGTTGGGGGATTAGACGGGAGCTCCTACAATGAGCAGTTCTTC
CSVGGLDGSSYNEQFF
>TRBV12-3/TRBV12-4|TRBJ2-1|few|-
TGTGCCAGCAGGGACCCGGGGGCAACCTACAATGAGCAGTTCTTC
CASRDPGATYNEQFF
>TRBV28|TRBJ1-2|few|TRBD1
TGTGCCAGCAGTCCTCGACAGGGGATCGGCTATGGCTACACCTTC
CASSPRQGIGYGYTF
>TRBV15|TRBJ1-1|-|-
TGTGCCACCGGAGGGGCGACTGAAGCTTTCTTT
CATGGATEAFF
>TRBV5-6|TRBJ1-1|-|-
TGTGCCAGCAGCTCTCTTAAACAGGGTAGCACTGAAGCTTTCTTT
CASSSLKQGSTEAFF
>TRBV7-9|TRBJ2-1|few|TRBD2
TGTGCCAGCAGCCCCTCTAGCGGGGAAATCTACAATGAGCAGTTCTTC
CASSPSSGEIYNEQFF
>TRBV7-6|TRBJ1-1|-|-
TGTGCCAGCAGCTTATATGCAGGGCAAAACACTGAAGCTTTCTTT
CASSLYAGQNTEAFF
>TRBV7-9|TRBJ1-2|few|-
TGTGCCAGCAGCTTAGCCGGAGCAACAGCTAACTATGGCTACACCTTC
CASSLAGATANYGYTF
>TRBV27|TRBJ1-1|-|-
TGTGCCAGCAGTTTATTAGGGGACAAAGCTTTCTTT
CASSLLGDKAFF
>TRBV3-1|TRBJ1-4|-|-
TGTGCCAGCAGCCAAGATTTGGCAGGGGAAGAAAAACTGTTTTTT
CASSQDLAGEEKLFF
>TRBV7-3|TRBJ2-1|-|TRBD2
TGTGCCAGCAGCCTTAGCGGGGGGGCCGAGAGTGAGCAGTTCTTC
CASSLSGGAESEQFF
>TRBV29-1|TRBJ1-2|few|-
TGCAGCGTGGGACGGCCCTTATCTTATGGCTACACCTTC
CSVGRPLSYGYTF
>TRBV5-1|TRBJ1-1|-|-
TGCGCCAGCAGTGGAAACGGCTTCACTGAAGCTTTCTTT
CASSGNGFTEAFF
>TRBV7-2|TRBJ2-7|-|-
TGTGCCAGCAGCTCCCAAGACCCCTACGAGCAGTACTTC
CASSSQDPYEQYF
>TRBV6-2/TRBV6-3|TRBJ1-1|-|TRBD1
TGTGCCAGCAGACGGACAGGGGGAGATACCTCGAACACTGAAGCTTTCTTT
CASRRTGGDTSNTEAFF